Below, 27 T cell receptor beta chains from the same sample are listed, as sequenced in a study of molecular identifiers for immune sequencing clone quantification. TCRdb re-called the PCR reads with MiXCR, one entry per CDR3 protein. This sample has about 320,000 distinct CDR3 sequences, with over 20% found just once. The specimen was naive CD8+ T cells from blood, with Jurkat cell RNA spiked in. The subset is: FACS-sorted CD8+CD4-CCR7+CD45RA+ naive T cells. These receptor sequences come from a human donor in good health. Some libraries in this study had Jurkat cell RNA spiked in.

This clonotype was seen ten or more times. The chain is built from TRBV29-1 and TRBJ2-1; the D gene is possibly TRBD1 (7 bases). This CDR3 has 13 amino acids. V gave up 7 bases and J gave up 4 bases, with 14 bases separating them. Germline CDR1 is SQVTM and CDR2 is ANQGSEA. The CDR3 DNA is TGCAGCGCCAGGGGGGTGAGGTACAATGAGCAGTTCTTC. It specifies CSARGVRYNEQFF.

This clonotype was recorded many times. The V call is TRBV7-9, the J call TRBJ2-6, with D tentatively TRBD1 (6 bases). The CDR3 consists of 16 residues. The ends were cut back, 4 bases at V and 4 bases at J, with 14 bases in the middle. Per germline, CDR1 SEHNR and CDR2 FQNEAQ (reference sequence). CDR3 residues: CASSSNQGLGANVLTF. Here the CDR3 DNA reads TGTGCCAGCAGCTCCAACCAGGGGTTAGGGGCCAACGTCCTGACTTTC.

To note about this clonotype: A much larger clone differs by one base, so this may be a read error. The gene calls are TRBV7-4 and TRBJ2-7, with TRBD1 matching 10 bases. Germline CDR1 is SGHVT and CDR2 is SQSDAQ. The CDR3 covers 13 residues. The CDR3 here is CAGSLGTGVEQYF. The CDR3 DNA follows: TGTGCCGGCAGCTTGGGGACAGGGGTCGAGCAGTACTTC.

This clonotype was seen repeatedly, ten times or more. The genes are TRBV5-6 and TRBJ1-5; a possible D gene is TRBD1 (5 bases). This CDR3 is built from 13 residues. Trimming removed 4 bases at V and 7 bases at J, with 12 bases between. Germline values: CDR1 SGHDT, CDR2 YYEEEE. CDR3 nucleotides: TGTGCCAGCAGCCGGCAGGGCAGCCAGCCCCAGCATTTT. Protein sequence: CASSRQGSQPQHF.

This clonotype was seen at least ten times. The chain has TRBV4-3 and TRBJ2-1; D gene uncertain. Germline V gene sequence: CDR1 LGHNA, CDR2 YSLEER. The CDR3 is 16 amino acids. The V end lost 0 bases, the J end lost 0 bases, and 9 bases lay between the germline ends. The CDR3 DNA follows: TGCGCCAGCAGCCAAGATAAGACCTCCTCCTACAATGAGCAGTTCTTC. Translating it yields CASSQDKTSSYNEQFF.

The genes are TRBV19 and TRBJ2-3; 7 nucleotides agree with TRBD1. The V and J ends lost 10 bases and 2 bases, in that order; junction bases with no gene match: 12. Germline V gene lookup returns CDR1 LNHDA and CDR2 SQIVND (reference sequence). CDR3 size: 15 residues. The CDR3 nucleotides are TGTGCCACGAGGGGTTGGGACAGTGACACAGATACGCAGTATTTT. It codes for CATRGWDSDTDTQYF.

This clonotype occurred many times. The rearrangement links TRBV7-9 to TRBJ2-7; D could derive from TRBD1 or TRBD2 (6 bases each). Germline values: CDR1 SEHNR, CDR2 FQNEAQ (reference sequence). This CDR3 has 12 residues. Trimming stripped 5 bases from V and 5 bases from J, with 10 bases between. CDR3 DNA: TGTGCCAGCAGCCTAGGGGGGCACGAGCAGTACTTC. Its protein product is CASSLGGHEQYF.

This clonotype showed up many times. The chain employs TRBV6-2 or TRBV6-3 and TRBJ2-7; TRBD2 might be the D (5 bases). The V gene's germline CDR1 is MNHEY and CDR2 SVGEGT. The V end was cut by 5 bases, the J end by 4 bases, with 9 bases between. The CDR3 is 12 amino acids. The CDR3 DNA reads TGTGCCAGCAGTAAGCCGGGATACGAGCAGTACTTC. Its translation: CASSKPGYEQYF.

This clonotype was seen many times. The rearrangement uses TRBV12-3 or TRBV12-4 and TRBJ1-1, with D tentatively TRBD1 (5 bases). This CDR3 has 15 residues. V gave up 3 bases and J gave up 0 bases, with 11 bases separating them. The CDR3 loop reads CASSFRGGLNTEAFF. Written as DNA, the CDR3 is TGTGCCAGCAGTTTCCGTGGGGGATTGAACACTGAAGCTTTCTTT.

This clonotype was recorded at least ten times. The rearrangement uses TRBV2 and TRBJ1-2; 7 bases are a match to TRBD1. The CDR3 is 12 amino acids. With V trimmed by 5 bases and J by 8 bases, 5 bases remained unmatched. The germline gives CDR1 SNHLY, CDR2 FYNNEI. The CDR3 DNA is TGTGCCAGCAGTACCGGGACAGCCGGCTACACCTTC. As protein: CASSTGTAGYTF.

This clonotype was detected many times. The chain has TRBV7-9 and TRBJ1-5, with unresolved D. The ends were cut back, 4 bases at V and 0 bases at J, with 16 bases in the middle. Germline CDR1 and CDR2: SEHNR and FQNEAQ (reference sequence). The CDR3 contains 17 residues. The CDR3 DNA reads as TGTGCCAGCAGCTCAAGGGTCACCGATGATAGCAATCAGCCCCAGCATTTT. Its translation: CASSSRVTDDSNQPQHF.

This clonotype came up many times. The rearrangement links TRBV7-9 to TRBJ1-3, with unresolved D. Trimming left V 5 bases short and J 0 bases short, with 8 bases between. This CDR3 has 14 amino acids. Looked up from germline, CDR1 is SEHNR and CDR2 is FQNEAQ (reference sequence). DNA of the CDR3: TGTGCCAGCAGCGACGGATTCTCTGGAAACACCATATATTTT. Its translation is CASSDGFSGNTIYF.

This clonotype was seen many times. The rearrangement joins TRBV6-1 to TRBJ1-1; 11 positions match TRBD1. CDR3 length equals 16 residues. V dropped 3 bases and J dropped 3; count of bases not matched to a gene: 6. The germline V gene encodes CDR1 MNHNS and CDR2 SASEGT. The CDR3 DNA reads TGTGCCAGCAGTGAGGACAGGGGGCTCTGGGACACTGAAGCTTTCTTT. Protein sequence: CASSEDRGLWDTEAFF.

As to this clonotype: Just one base apart from a much larger clone, this may be a read error. V is TRBV7-9 and J is TRBJ1-1; D ambiguous. Germline V gene lookup returns CDR1 SEHNR and CDR2 FQNEAQ (reference sequence). The CDR3 is 15 residues long. CDR3 coding DNA: TGTGCCAGCAGCTTAGGTGTAGGTCGGAACGCTGAAGCTTTCTTT. This encodes CASSLGVGRNAEAFF.

V is TRBV12-3 or TRBV12-4 and J is TRBJ2-3; D remains ambiguous. Trimming removed 4 bases at V and 9 bases at J, with 8 bases between. The CDR3 loop spans 11 amino acids. Here the CDR3 DNA reads TGTGCCAGCAGTTCAAAAGACACGCAGTATTTT. It yields the protein CASSSKDTQYF.

This clonotype was observed many times. This chain links TRBV20-1 with TRBJ2-7; no definite D call. Germline V gives CDR1 DFQATT, CDR2 SNEGSKA (reference sequence). Deletions cut 3 bases from V and 2 bases from J, with 11 bases between. There are 13 residues in the CDR3. This CDR3 reads CSAREPGPYEQYF. The CDR3 nucleotides read TGCAGTGCTAGGGAACCCGGTCCCTACGAGCAGTACTTC.

The V and J genes are TRBV19 and TRBJ2-2; no clear D gene. CDR3 size: 12 residues. Germline CDR1 reads LNHDA; CDR2 reads SQIVND (reference sequence). V was shortened by 3 bases and J by 7 bases, with 6 bases between the two germline ends. The CDR3 bases are TGTGCCAGTAGTATCATTCACGGGGAGCTGTTTTTT. Encoded protein: CASSIIHGELFF.

At least ten counts were recorded for this clonotype. V gene TRBV4-3 combines with J gene TRBJ1-5, with D hard to call. The germline V gene encodes CDR1 LGHNA and CDR2 YSLEER. The V gene lost 1 base and the J gene lost 0 bases, with 7 bases spanning the gap. The CDR3 loop spans 15 amino acids. CDR3 residues: CASSQGWISNQPQHF. The CDR3 DNA reads as TGCGCCAGCAGCCAAGGGTGGATTAGCAATCAGCCCCAGCATTTT.

This clonotype was seen ten or more times. The genes are TRBV29-1 and TRBJ1-1; unclear D gene. There are 14 residues in the CDR3. Germline V gene lookup returns CDR1 SQVTM and CDR2 ANQGSEA. Deletions cut 3 bases from V and 3 bases from J, with 14 bases between. The CDR3 loop reads CSVDLASWDTEAFF. The CDR3 DNA sequence: TGCAGCGTTGATTTAGCGTCATGGGACACTGAAGCTTTCTTT.

Turning to this clonotype: A much larger clone differs from this one at a single base, so this may be a read error. The chain has TRBV2 and TRBJ1-1; D remains unclear. Germline lookup yields CDR1 SNHLY and CDR2 FYNNEI. The CDR3 covers 13 residues. The CDR3 loop is CAGSVGPNTEAFF. The CDR3 nucleotides read TGTGCCGGCAGTGTTGGTCCCAACACTGAAGCTTTCTTT.

The chain couples TRBV6-5 to TRBJ2-7, with D possibly TRBD1 on 6 matching bases. CDR1 is MNHEY, CDR2 SVGAGI, per germline. Deletions cut 6 bases from V and 2 bases from J, with 17 bases between. CDR3 length: 15 amino acids. CDR3 DNA sequence: TGTGCCAGCAGCATCTCCGTGGGGGCCCCCTACGAGCAGTACTTC. Translating gives CASSISVGAPYEQYF.

This clonotype has just a few counts. The chain has TRBV6-5 and TRBJ2-7; TRBD1 matches 7 bases. Germline V lookup: CDR1 MNHEY, CDR2 SVGAGI. The V and J ends lost 4 bases and 2 bases, in that order; junction bases with no gene match: 8. The CDR3 has 15 residues. CDR3 coding DNA: TGTGCCAGCAGTTTGGGCTTGGGACAGACCTACGAGCAGTACTTC. Translating it yields CASSLGLGQTYEQYF.

This clonotype was counted at least ten times. The J gene is TRBJ2-2, the V gene TRBV27, with 10 bases fitting TRBD1. V dropped 5 bases and J dropped 3; count of bases not matched to a gene: 12. Looked up from germline, CDR1 is MNHEY and CDR2 is SMNVEV (reference sequence). The CDR3 totals 18 residues. CDR3 sequence (DNA): TGTGCCAGCAGTACTCGGGACAGGGGAAGGGGGTACACCGGGGAGCTGTTTTTT. Its protein is CASSTRDRGRGYTGELFF.

V and J are TRBV27 and TRBJ2-5; D perhaps matches TRBD1 (6 bases). V lost 3 bases, J lost 5 bases, and 13 bases lay in between. Germline CDR1 is MNHEY and CDR2 is SMNVEV (reference sequence). The CDR3 has 14 residues. As DNA, the CDR3 is TGTGCCAGCAGTTTGAGCAGGGGCGGTGAGACCCAGTACTTC. Translation: CASSLSRGGETQYF.

The sample holds a few counts of this clonotype. The chain has TRBV7-2 and TRBJ1-3; D unresolved. V was trimmed by 1 base and J by 0 bases, leaving 16 bases between them. CDR1 is SGHTA, CDR2 FQGNSA, per germline. This CDR3 is built from 18 residues. CDR3 amino acids: CASSLVTDSRLSGNTIYF. DNA of the CDR3: TGTGCCAGCAGCTTAGTCACGGACTCTCGCCTCTCTGGAAACACCATATATTTT.

The sample holds many counts of this clonotype. V usage is TRBV12-3 or TRBV12-4 and J usage is TRBJ2-5, with TRBD2 matching 10 bases. CDR3 length equals 15 residues. V gave up 6 bases and J gave up 4 bases; unmatched junction bases: 8. Written as DNA, the CDR3 is TGTGCCAGCAGCAGGAGCGGGGGGGCCTTAGAGACCCAGTACTTC. This codes for CASSRSGGALETQYF.

A few counts support this clonotype. The V and J genes are TRBV30 and TRBJ1-1, with 9 bases matching TRBD1. The CDR3 covers 12 residues. The J segment lost 5 bases and the V segment lost 5 bases, leaving 3 bases of the junction unmatched. Germline CDR1 reads GTSNPN; CDR2 reads SVGIG (reference sequence). The CDR3 region is CAWGTGPTEAFF. The CDR3 DNA follows: TGTGCCTGGGGGACAGGGCCAACTGAAGCTTTCTTT.